This TCR beta chain was sequenced during a study of cytomegalovirus exposure and HLA in healthy donors. General study points: A few of the chains that were CMV-associated were confirmed in vitro to be specific for CMV antigens. An analysis was carried out later, and it reportedly showed fewer N-insertions in an Asian-associated ancestry cluster than the approximately 700-donor mean. A classifier reportedly called cytomegalovirus status with high sensitivity and specificity.

Trimming cost V 3 bases and J 3 bases, with 10 bases left between them. Per germline, CDR1 MNHEY and CDR2 SMNVEV (reference sequence). The CDR3 runs to 14 residues. Nominal health characterized the donors when sampled, though unrecorded immune exposures were likely. A note on this clone: Its antigen is still unknown.

PCR used 60 Vbeta primers and 13 Jbeta primers. Clones were read by immunoSEQ multiplex PCR, and TCRdb kept only the in-frame ones, dropping some. The sample carries about 150,000 clones, about 73% recorded once. The source is a middle-aged woman in good health and CMV-seronegative. Sequences were obtained from PBMCs. This chain links TRBV27 with TRBJ2-3; D remains unclear. CDR3 sequence reads: CASSFLPQTDTQYF. The CDR3 nucleotides read TGTGCCAGCAGTTTCCTCCCGCAGACAGATACGCAGTATTTT.